A single sample is the source of the 26 T cell receptor beta chains below, sequenced in a study of tumor-infiltrating T cells and Merkel cell polyomavirus. Study details: The T cells studied were CD8+ and recognized the Merkel cell polyomavirus KLL epitope.

Every patient's tumor was robustly positive for Merkel cell polyomavirus Large T antigen on immunohistochemistry. TCRdb's copy holds only in-frame clones and misses some; the assay was immunoSEQ multiplex PCR. The repertoire includes about 25,000 clones, approximately 90% of them detected once, and roughly 2.5% sits in the top ten. The sequenced material came from lymph node tissue. The origin of the receptors is a man in his fifties with Merkel cell carcinoma.

The CDR3 here is CASSQDTERPQHF. Written as DNA, the CDR3 is TGTGCCAGCAGCCAAGATACTGAGCGGCCCCAGCATTTT. The chain has TRBV4-2 and TRBJ1-5; no firm D call. The CDR3 runs to 13 residues. CDR1 is LGHNA and CDR2 is YNFKEQ in the germline V gene. Trimming removed 0 bases from V and 9 bases from J, with 9 bases in between.

The chain carries TRBV27 and TRBJ2-1, with 11 bases aligning to TRBD2. Per the germline V gene, CDR1 is MNHEY and CDR2 is SMNVEV (reference sequence). V shed 6 bases, J shed 4 bases, and the junction held 5 bases outside the gene matches. The CDR3 is 15 amino acids. CDR3 nucleotides: TGTGCCAGCAGCTCAATAGCGGGGGGGTACAATGAGCAGTTCTTC. Protein product: CASSSIAGGYNEQFF.

This chain uses TRBV11-3 with TRBJ2-2; no clear D gene. This CDR3 contains 16 residues. The ends were cut back, 1 base at V and 1 base at J, with 10 bases in the middle. Germline V gene sequence: CDR1 SGHNT, CDR2 YENEEA. The CDR3 DNA sequence: TGTGCCAGCAGCTTAGGAGACGCGGTGAACACCGGGGAGCTGTTTTTT. Protein: CASSLGDAVNTGELFF.

The CDR3 sequence: CASSLVGGKAGANVLTF. CDR3 sequence (DNA): TGTGCCAGCAGTTTAGTTGGAGGGAAGGCTGGGGCCAACGTCCTGACTTTC. The genes are TRBV28 and TRBJ2-6, with D possibly TRBD2 on 6 matching bases. Per the germline V gene, CDR1 is MDHEN and CDR2 is SYDVKM. Trimming removed 2 bases from V and 2 bases from J, with 13 bases in between. The CDR3 runs 17 residues.

The chain combines TRBV7-2 with TRBJ2-2; perhaps TRBD1 as D (6 bases). Germline CDR1 is SGHTA and CDR2 is FQGNSA. V lost 6 bases, J lost 2 bases, and 13 bases lay in between. The length of the CDR3 is 15 residues. The CDR3 nucleotides are TGTGCCAGCAGTCTAGGGGGAATTAACACCGGGGAGCTGTTTTTT. It codes for CASSLGGINTGELFF.

The chain couples TRBV5-6 to TRBJ2-7; no clear D gene. This CDR3 comprises 15 residues. V was pared by 2 bases and J by 0 bases, with 12 bases between. The germline V gene encodes CDR1 SGHDT and CDR2 YYEEEE. The CDR3 loop is CASSFLGQVSYEQYF. DNA for the CDR3: TGTGCCAGCAGCTTTCTTGGGCAGGTCTCCTACGAGCAGTACTTC. Full variable domain (outside the CDR3, taken from reference TRBV5-6 and TRBJ2-7): DAGVTQSPTHLIKTRGQQVTLRCSPKSGHDTVSWYQQALGQGPQFIFQYYEEEERQRGNFPDRFSGHQFPNYSSELNVNALLLGDSALYLCASSFLGQVSYEQYFGPGTRLTVT.

The chain links TRBV4-1 to TRBJ1-5; D remains ambiguous. V gave up 1 base and J gave up 0 bases, with 7 bases separating them. The germline gives CDR1 MGHRA, CDR2 YSYEKL. The CDR3 length is 15 residues. The CDR3 nucleotides are TGCGCCAGCAGCCAAGCTGATAGTAGCAATCAGCCCCAGCATTTT. This encodes CASSQADSSNQPQHF.

As DNA, the CDR3 is TGTGCCAGCAGTTTGGGAAGAGGAGCGGGTCAAGAGACCCAGTACTTC. It specifies CASSLGRGAGQETQYF. J is TRBJ2-5 and V is TRBV28; D perhaps matches TRBD2 (6 bases). Germline CDR1 is MDHEN and CDR2 is SYDVKM. The CDR3 extends over 16 amino acids. V was cut by 3 bases and J by 2 bases, with 16 bases left in between.

J is TRBJ2-2 and V is TRBV7-8, with 13 bases aligning to TRBD2. The V gene's germline CDR1 is SGHVS and CDR2 FQNEAQ. V shed 4 bases and J 0 bases; nucleotides not matched to a gene: 5. This CDR3 spans 18 amino acids. The CDR3 region has the DNA TGTGCCAGCAGCTCCACTAGCGGGAGGGCCGCGAACACCGGGGAGCTGTTTTTT. It encodes CASSSTSGRAANTGELFF.

V and J are TRBV5-4 and TRBJ2-1; D call uncertain. CDR3 length: 11 amino acids. Germline V gives CDR1 SGHNT, CDR2 YYREEE (reference sequence). Trimming removed 0 bases from V and 9 bases from J, with 4 bases in between. CDR3 protein: CASSLAGEQFF. CDR3 sequence (DNA): TGTGCCAGCAGCTTGGCGGGTGAGCAGTTCTTC.

With regard to this clone: Its ends do not fully match the called genes, so a read error is possible. The chain employs TRBV18 and TRBJ1-1; TRBD1 matches at 7 bases. CDR1 and CDR2 from the germline V gene are KGHSH and LQKENI. The CDR3 consists of 13 residues. Written as DNA, the CDR3 is TGTGCCACCTCACAGGGGTCGGCAACTGAAGCTTTCTTT. Amino acid sequence: CATSQGSATEAFF.

This chain uses TRBV30 with TRBJ2-7; a possible D gene is TRBD2 (6 bases). Trimming cost V 0 bases and J 7 bases, with 10 bases left between them. The germline CDR1 and CDR2 sequences are GTSNPN and SVGIG (reference sequence). The CDR3 covers 12 residues. CDR3 DNA sequence: TGTGCCTGGAGTGTAAGCCGGGAGGAGCAGTACTTC. As protein: CAWSVSREEQYF.

This rearrangement joins TRBV29-1 to TRBJ2-2; 7 bases are shared with TRBD1. V trimming: 4 bases; J trimming: 8 bases; junction bases outside the gene matches: 7. Per the germline V gene, CDR1 is SQVTM and CDR2 is ANQGSEA. The length of the CDR3 is 13 residues. The CDR3 nucleotides are TGCAGCGTTGGGACCCCGGACAGGGGGGAGCTGTTTTTT. This sequence encodes CSVGTPDRGELFF.

This clone appeared once. The chain combines TRBV6-4 with TRBJ1-2; tentatively, D is TRBD1 (5 bases). Trimming removed 1 base from V and 1 base from J, with 16 bases in between. The CDR3 totals 17 residues. CDR1 is MRHNA and CDR2 is SNTAGT in the germline V gene. The CDR3 protein is CASSDFEDTPNNYGYTF. CDR3 nucleotides: TGTGCCAGCAGTGACTTCGAGGACACGCCTAATAACTATGGCTACACCTTC.

The genes are TRBV5-1 and TRBJ2-3, with TRBD1 matching over 9 bases. The trim removed 2 bases at V and 4 bases at J, leaving 5 bases unmatched. The CDR3 totals 15 residues. Germline CDR1 SGHRS, CDR2 YFSETQ. The CDR3 DNA follows: TGCGCCAGCAGCTTAGGAACAGGGGGCCCAGATACGCAGTATTTT. Translating it yields CASSLGTGGPDTQYF.

The chain employs TRBV19 and TRBJ1-2, with D possibly being TRBD1 (5 bases). The V gene's germline CDR1 is LNHDA and CDR2 SQIVND (reference sequence). V was shortened by 5 bases and J by 5 bases, with 9 bases between the two germline ends. There are 12 residues in the CDR3. The CDR3 DNA is TGTGCCAGTAGTCAGAGACAGTATGGCTACACCTTC. This sequence encodes CASSQRQYGYTF.

This chain uses TRBV5-6 with TRBJ2-3; 12 nucleotides agree with TRBD2. The CDR3 runs 15 residues. V was pared by 0 bases and J by 7 bases, with 3 bases of the junction left unmatched. The germline gives CDR1 SGHDT, CDR2 YYEEEE. The CDR3 DNA reads as TGTGCCAGCAGCTTGGGACTAGCGGGAGTCTATACGCAGTATTTT. The encoded protein is CASSLGLAGVYTQYF.

The chain combines TRBV6-1 with TRBJ1-5; D remains ambiguous. Trimming took 1 base from V and 6 from J, leaving 7 bases between them. This CDR3 comprises 13 residues. Germline V lookup: CDR1 MNHNS, CDR2 SASEGT. This CDR3 is CASSEVYSQPQHF. The CDR3, as DNA: TGTGCCAGCAGTGAAGTTTATTCTCAGCCCCAGCATTTT.

The rearrangement links TRBV7-9 to TRBJ1-5; 9 bases are shared with TRBD1. Per the germline V gene, CDR1 is SEHNR and CDR2 is FQNEAQ (reference sequence). V lost 2 bases and J lost 1; bases outside the gene matches: 12. The CDR3 consists of 19 residues. CDR3 in DNA: TGTGCCAGCAGCTTATACCCGGGACAGGGAAATCCAAGCAATCAGCCCCAGCATTTT. It encodes CASSLYPGQGNPSNQPQHF.

This clone was observed a few times. The V and J genes are TRBV6-5 and TRBJ1-2, with TRBD1 matching 7 bases. The CDR3 has 15 amino acids. V was pared by 5 bases and J by 0 bases, with 6 bases of the junction left unmatched. Germline CDR1 is MNHEY and CDR2 is SVGAGI. CDR3 DNA: TGTGCCAGCAGTAAATCAGGGGGTACTAACTATGGCTACACCTTC. Protein sequence: CASSKSGGTNYGYTF.

Details on this clone: An end of the junction differs from the germline gene, which may be a read error. This chain joins TRBV5-1 and TRBJ2-1; D is unclear. CDR1 and CDR2 from the germline V gene are SGHRS and YFSETQ. This CDR3 is built from 14 residues. The CDR3 reads CTSSNAGSTNEQFF. As DNA, the CDR3 is TGCACCAGCAGCAATGCCGGGTCTACCAATGAGCAGTTCTTC.

J is TRBJ1-3 and V is TRBV4-2, with TRBD1 matching over 8 bases. The CDR3 covers 15 residues. The V and J ends lost 4 bases and 6 bases, in that order; junction bases with no gene match: 8. The germline V gene has CDR1 LGHNA and CDR2 YNFKEQ. As DNA, the CDR3 is TGTGCCAGCAGCCCAACCGGGACAGGCGAAAACACCATATATTTT. It codes for CASSPTGTGENTIYF.

The chain joins TRBV14 to TRBJ2-7; 7 nucleotides align to TRBD1. The ends lost 1 base at V and 4 bases at J; junction bases unmatched: 4. Germline V gene data show CDR1 as SGHDN and CDR2 as FVKESK. The CDR3 spans 14 residues. CDR3 DNA sequence: TGTGCCAGCAGCCAAGGACAGGGTGGGTACGAGCAGTACTTC. This encodes CASSQGQGGYEQYF. Variable domain in full (rest from reference TRBV14 and TRBJ2-7): EAGVTQFPSHSVIEKGQTVTLRCDPISGHDNLYWYRRVMGKEIKFLLHFVKESKQDESGMPNNRFLAERTGGTYSTLKVQPAELEDSGVYFCASSQGQGGYEQYFGPGTRLTVT.

The genes are TRBV11-2 and TRBJ2-1; the match to TRBD1 covers 8 bases. V lost 1 base and J lost 4; bases outside the gene matches: 3. Looked up from germline, CDR1 is SGHAT and CDR2 is FQNNGV. The CDR3 totals 15 residues. The CDR3 region is CASSLGQGTYNEQFF. DNA for the CDR3: TGTGCCAGCAGCTTAGGACAGGGGACGTACAATGAGCAGTTCTTC.

The chain is built from TRBV15 and TRBJ2-5; 7 positions match TRBD2. The V and J ends lost 4 bases and 1 base, in that order; junction bases with no gene match: 9. Germline loops: CDR1 LNHNV, CDR2 YYDKDF (reference sequence). The CDR3 spans 16 residues. The CDR3, as DNA: TGTGCCACCAGCACCATCCGAGGCGGGGGCCAAGAGACCCAGTACTTC. Amino acid sequence: CATSTIRGGGQETQYF.

The chain couples TRBV7-3 to TRBJ2-1, with 7 bases matching TRBD1. This CDR3 has 12 residues. Germline CDR1 is SGHTA and CDR2 is FQGTGA. J gave up 10 bases and V 5 bases, and 5 bases lay outside the gene matches. In DNA, the CDR3 is TGTGCCAGCAGCCCTGGGACAGTCGAGCAGTTCTTC. This gives the protein CASSPGTVEQFF.